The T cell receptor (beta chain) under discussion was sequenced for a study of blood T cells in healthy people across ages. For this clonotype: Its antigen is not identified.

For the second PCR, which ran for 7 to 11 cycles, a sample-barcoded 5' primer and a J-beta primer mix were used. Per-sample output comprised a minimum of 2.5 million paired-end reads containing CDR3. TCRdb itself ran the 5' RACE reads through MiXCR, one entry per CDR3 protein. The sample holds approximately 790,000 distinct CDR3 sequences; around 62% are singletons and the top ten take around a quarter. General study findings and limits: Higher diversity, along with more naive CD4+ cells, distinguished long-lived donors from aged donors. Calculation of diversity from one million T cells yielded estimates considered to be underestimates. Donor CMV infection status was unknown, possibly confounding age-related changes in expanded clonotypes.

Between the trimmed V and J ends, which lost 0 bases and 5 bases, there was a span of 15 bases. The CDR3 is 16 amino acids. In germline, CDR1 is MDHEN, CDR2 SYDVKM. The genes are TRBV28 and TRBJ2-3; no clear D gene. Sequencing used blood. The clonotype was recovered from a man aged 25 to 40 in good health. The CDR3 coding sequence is TGTGCCAGCAGTTTATGGGGCGATGGGGATGGAGATACGCAGTATTTT. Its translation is CASSLWGDGDGDTQYF.